This passage covers 5 T cell receptor beta chains from one sample sequenced in a study of CD8 T cells in ankylosing spondylitis. One entry per CDR3 protein, called by TCRdb with MiXCR from the 5' RACE reads. Here the sample spans around 130,000 distinct CDR3 sequences, over 6% being singletons. The sequenced sample consisted of blood, either unsorted or a sorted T cell fraction (not recorded which). These receptors all come from a male donor with ankylosing spondylitis or in good health (not recorded which).

This clonotype was seen repeatedly, ten times or more. The chain links TRBV7-3 to TRBJ2-2; D remains unclear. The V end lost 5 bases, the J end lost 0 bases, and 7 bases lay between the germline ends. CDR3 size: 14 residues. The germline V gene has CDR1 SGHTA and CDR2 FQGTGA. The CDR3 sequence: CASSTGPNTGELFF. CDR3 nucleotides: TGTGCCAGCAGCACGGGCCCGAACACCGGGGAGCTGTTTTTT.

This clonotype was observed many times. The V gene is TRBV4-3, the J gene TRBJ2-3; TRBD1 is a possible D gene (5 bases). The CDR3 loop spans 14 amino acids. In germline, CDR1 is LGHNA, CDR2 YSLEER. V was trimmed by 1 base and J by 12 bases, leaving 17 bases between them. The CDR3 coding sequence is TGCGCCAGCAGCCAAGGGCAGGGCAGCATGAATCAGTATTTT. This encodes CASSQGQGSMNQYF.

This clonotype has ten or more counts. V usage is TRBV5-1 and J usage is TRBJ1-2; D is ambiguous. This CDR3 spans 17 amino acids. V was cut by 3 bases and J by 0 bases, with 18 bases left in between. Germline values: CDR1 SGHRS, CDR2 YFSETQ. DNA of the CDR3: TGCGCCAGCAGCTCGGGAGAGACCCTACATACTAACTATGGCTACACCTTC. This sequence encodes CASSSGETLHTNYGYTF.

The chain is built from TRBV7-9 and TRBJ2-3; no clear D gene. V lost 3 bases, J lost 5 bases, and 15 bases lay in between. This CDR3 has 15 amino acids. CDR1 and CDR2 from the germline V gene are SEHNR and FQNEAQ (reference sequence). In DNA, the CDR3 is TGTGCCAGCAGCTTCGACCGATCCTGGGGAGATACGCAGTATTTT. This codes for CASSFDRSWGDTQYF.

This clonotype was counted at least ten times. This chain joins TRBV29-1 and TRBJ1-2; maybe TRBD1 (6 bases). The CDR3 is 14 amino acids. Trimming shortened V by 4 bases and J by 0 bases, and 12 bases separated the two germline ends. Per germline, CDR1 SQVTM and CDR2 ANQGSEA. As DNA, the CDR3 is TGCAGCGTTGGAGGACAGCCCGCTAACTATGGCTACACCTTC. Translating gives CSVGGQPANYGYTF.